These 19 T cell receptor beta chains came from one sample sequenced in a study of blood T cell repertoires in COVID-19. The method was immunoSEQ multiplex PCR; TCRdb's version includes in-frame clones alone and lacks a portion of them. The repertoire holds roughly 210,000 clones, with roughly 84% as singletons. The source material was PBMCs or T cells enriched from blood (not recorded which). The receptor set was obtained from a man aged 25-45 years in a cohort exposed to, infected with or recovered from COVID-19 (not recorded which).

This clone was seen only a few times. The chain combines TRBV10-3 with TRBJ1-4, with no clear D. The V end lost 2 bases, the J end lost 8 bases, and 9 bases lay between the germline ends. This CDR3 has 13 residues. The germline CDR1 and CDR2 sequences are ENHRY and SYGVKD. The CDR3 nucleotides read TGTGCCATCAGTGAGGAAGCGGTGGAAAAACTGTTTTTT. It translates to CAISEEAVEKLFF.

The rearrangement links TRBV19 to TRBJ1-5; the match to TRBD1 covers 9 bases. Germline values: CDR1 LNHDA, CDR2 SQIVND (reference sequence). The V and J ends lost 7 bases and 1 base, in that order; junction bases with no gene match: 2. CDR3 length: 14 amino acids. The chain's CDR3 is CASNRGPSNQPQHF. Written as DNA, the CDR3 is TGTGCCAGTAACAGGGGGCCAAGCAATCAGCCCCAGCATTTT.

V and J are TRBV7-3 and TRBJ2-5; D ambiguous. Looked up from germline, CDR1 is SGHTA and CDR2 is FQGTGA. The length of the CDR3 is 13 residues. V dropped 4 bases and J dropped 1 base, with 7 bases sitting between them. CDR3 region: CASSSSPQETQYF. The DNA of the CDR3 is TGTGCCAGCAGCTCGTCCCCCCAAGAGACCCAGTACTTC.

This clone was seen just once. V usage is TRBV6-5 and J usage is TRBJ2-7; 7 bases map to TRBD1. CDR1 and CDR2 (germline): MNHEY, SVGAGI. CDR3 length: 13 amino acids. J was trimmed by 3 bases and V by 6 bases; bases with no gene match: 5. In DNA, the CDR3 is TGTGCCAGCAGGCGACAGGGCGGCTACGAGCAGTACTTC. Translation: CASRRQGGYEQYF.

CDR3 sequence: CASSPGQGALNTGELFF. The CDR3 DNA is TGTGCCAGCAGCCCGGGACAGGGGGCTTTGAACACCGGGGAGCTGTTTTTT. This rearrangement joins TRBV14 to TRBJ2-2; 12 bases agree with TRBD1. Germline CDR1 is SGHDN and CDR2 is FVKESK. Trimming removed 4 bases from V and 1 base from J; junction bases left unmatched: 4. The CDR3 length is 17 residues.

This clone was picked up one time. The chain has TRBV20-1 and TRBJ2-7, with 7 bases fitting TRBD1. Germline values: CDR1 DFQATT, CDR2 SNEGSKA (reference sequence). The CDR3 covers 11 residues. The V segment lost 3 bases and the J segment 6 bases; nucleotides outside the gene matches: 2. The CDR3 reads CSASTGVEQYF. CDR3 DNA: TGCAGTGCTAGTACAGGGGTCGAGCAGTACTTC.

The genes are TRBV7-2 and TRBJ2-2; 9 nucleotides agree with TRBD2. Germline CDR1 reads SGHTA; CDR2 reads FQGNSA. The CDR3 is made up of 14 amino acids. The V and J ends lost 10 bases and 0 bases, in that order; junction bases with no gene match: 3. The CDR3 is CATASGTNTGELFF. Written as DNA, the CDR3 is TGTGCCACCGCTAGCGGGACGAACACCGGGGAGCTGTTTTTT.

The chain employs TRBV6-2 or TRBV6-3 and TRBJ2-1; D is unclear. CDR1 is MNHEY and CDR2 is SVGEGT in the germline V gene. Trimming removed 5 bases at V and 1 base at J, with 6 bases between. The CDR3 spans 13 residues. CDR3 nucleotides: TGTGCCAGCAGTGCACAGTCCTACAATGAGCAGTTCTTC. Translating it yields CASSAQSYNEQFF.

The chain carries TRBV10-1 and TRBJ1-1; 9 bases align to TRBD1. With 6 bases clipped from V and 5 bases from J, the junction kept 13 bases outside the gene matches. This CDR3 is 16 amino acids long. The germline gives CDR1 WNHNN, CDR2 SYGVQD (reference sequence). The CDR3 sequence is CASSPRTGEIRTEAFF. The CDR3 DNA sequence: TGCGCCAGCAGCCCCCGGACAGGGGAGATTAGGACTGAAGCTTTCTTT.

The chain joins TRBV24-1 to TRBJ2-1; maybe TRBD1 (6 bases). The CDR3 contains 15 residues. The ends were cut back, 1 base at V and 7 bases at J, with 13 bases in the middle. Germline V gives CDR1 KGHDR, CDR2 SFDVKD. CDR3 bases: TGTGCCACCAGTGATTTTACAGGGTTTGCGAATGAGCAGTTCTTC. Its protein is CATSDFTGFANEQFF.

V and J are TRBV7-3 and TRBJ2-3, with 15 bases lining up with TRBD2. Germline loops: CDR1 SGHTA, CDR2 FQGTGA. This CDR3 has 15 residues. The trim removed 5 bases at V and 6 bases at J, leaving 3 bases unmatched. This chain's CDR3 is CASSPGTSGRDTQYF. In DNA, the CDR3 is TGTGCCAGCAGCCCGGGGACTAGCGGGAGGGATACGCAGTATTTT.

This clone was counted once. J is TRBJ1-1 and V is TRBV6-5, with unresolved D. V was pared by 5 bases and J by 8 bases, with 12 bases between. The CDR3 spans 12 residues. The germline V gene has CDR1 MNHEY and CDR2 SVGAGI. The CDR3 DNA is TGTGCCAGCAGTCCTCGGGGTATCGAAGCTTTCTTT. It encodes CASSPRGIEAFF.

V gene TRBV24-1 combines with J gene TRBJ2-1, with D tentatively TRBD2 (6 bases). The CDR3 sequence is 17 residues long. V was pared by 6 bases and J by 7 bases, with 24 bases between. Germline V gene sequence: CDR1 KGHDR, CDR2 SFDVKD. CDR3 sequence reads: CATSPIPRGGAINEQFF. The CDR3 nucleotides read TGTGCCACCAGTCCCATCCCCAGAGGAGGGGCGATAAATGAGCAGTTCTTC.

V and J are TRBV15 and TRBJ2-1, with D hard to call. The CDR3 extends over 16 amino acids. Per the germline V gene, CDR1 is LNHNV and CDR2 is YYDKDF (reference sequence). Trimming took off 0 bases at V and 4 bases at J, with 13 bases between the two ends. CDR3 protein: CATSRESIVRYNEQFF. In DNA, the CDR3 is TGTGCCACCAGCAGAGAATCCATTGTTAGATACAATGAGCAGTTCTTC.

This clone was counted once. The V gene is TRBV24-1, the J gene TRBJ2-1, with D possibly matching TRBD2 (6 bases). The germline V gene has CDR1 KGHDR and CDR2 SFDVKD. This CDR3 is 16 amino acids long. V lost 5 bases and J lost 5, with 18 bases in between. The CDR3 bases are TGTGCCACCAGTGCTACTACCACTAGCTACAACAATGAGCAGTTCTTC. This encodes CATSATTTSYNNEQFF.

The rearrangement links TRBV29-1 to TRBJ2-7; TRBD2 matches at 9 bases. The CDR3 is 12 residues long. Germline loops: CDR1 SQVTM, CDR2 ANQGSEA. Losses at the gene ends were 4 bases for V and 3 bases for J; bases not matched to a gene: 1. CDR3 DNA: TGCAGCGTTGCTAGCGGGGACTACGAGCAGTACTTC. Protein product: CSVASGDYEQYF.

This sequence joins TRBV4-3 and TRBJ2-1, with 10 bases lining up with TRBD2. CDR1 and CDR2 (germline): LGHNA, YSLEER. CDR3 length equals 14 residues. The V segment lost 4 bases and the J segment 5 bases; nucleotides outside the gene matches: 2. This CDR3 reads CASSPGLANNEQFF. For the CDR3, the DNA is TGCGCCAGCAGCCCGGGACTAGCGAACAATGAGCAGTTCTTC.

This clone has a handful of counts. The CDR3 is CASSSSGGTESYEQYF. As DNA, the CDR3 is TGTGCCAGCAGCTCCTCAGGCGGGACAGAGTCCTACGAGCAGTACTTC. The chain is built from TRBV9 and TRBJ2-7; weak D call: TRBD1 (7 bases). CDR1 is SGDLS, CDR2 YYNGEE, per germline. This CDR3 is 16 amino acids long. V lost 4 bases and J lost 1, with 18 bases in between.

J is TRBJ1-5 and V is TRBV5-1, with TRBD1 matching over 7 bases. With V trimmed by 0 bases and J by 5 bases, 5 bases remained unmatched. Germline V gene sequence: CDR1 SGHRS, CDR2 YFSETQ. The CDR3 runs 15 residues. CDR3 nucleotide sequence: TGCGCCAGCAGCTTGGGAGACAGGGTGGATCAGCCCCAGCATTTT. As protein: CASSLGDRVDQPQHF. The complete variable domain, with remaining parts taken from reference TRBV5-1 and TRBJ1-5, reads KAGVTQTPRYLIKTRGQQVTLSCSPISGHRSVSWYQQTPGQGLQFLFEYFSETQRNKGNFPGRFSGRQFSNSRSEMNVSTLELGDSALYLCASSLGDRVDQPQHFGDGTRLSIL.